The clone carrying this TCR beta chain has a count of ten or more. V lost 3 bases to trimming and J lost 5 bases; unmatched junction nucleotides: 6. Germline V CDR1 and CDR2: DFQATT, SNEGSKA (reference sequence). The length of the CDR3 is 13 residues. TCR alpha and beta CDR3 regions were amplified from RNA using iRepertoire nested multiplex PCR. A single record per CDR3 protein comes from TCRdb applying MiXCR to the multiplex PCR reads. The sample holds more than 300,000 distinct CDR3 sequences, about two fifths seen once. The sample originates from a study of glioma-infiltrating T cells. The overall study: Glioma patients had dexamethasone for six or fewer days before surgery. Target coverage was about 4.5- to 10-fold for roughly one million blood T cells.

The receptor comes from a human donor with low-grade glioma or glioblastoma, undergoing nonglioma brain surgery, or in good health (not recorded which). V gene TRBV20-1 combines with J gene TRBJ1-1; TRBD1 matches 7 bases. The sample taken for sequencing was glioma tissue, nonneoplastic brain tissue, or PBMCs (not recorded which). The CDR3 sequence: CSASQGGITEAFF. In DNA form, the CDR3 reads TGCAGTGCTAGTCAGGGGGGCATTACTGAAGCTTTCTTT.